This passage covers 4 T cell receptor beta chains from one sample sequenced in a study of metastatic and nonmetastatic thyroid tumors. Each patient went into thyroid surgery without having received any treatment. TCRdb recomputed clones from the PCR reads via MiXCR. This repertoire shows approximately 19,000 clones, 34% found once; its top ten account for more than 8%. Source material: tumor tissue. These TCRs come from a male donor with papillary thyroid cancer or a benign thyroid nodule (not recorded which). Some clones in this sample may be carry-over from other donors' samples.

The chain links TRBV6-1 to TRBJ2-7, with D perhaps TRBD1 (6 bases). The germline gives CDR1 MNHNS, CDR2 SASEGT. The CDR3 covers 14 residues. The V gene lost 5 bases and the J gene lost 5 bases, with 16 bases spanning the gap. The CDR3 loop reads CASSNKQGKNEQYF. CDR3 sequence (DNA): TGTGCCAGCAGTAATAAACAGGGAAAGAACGAGCAGTACTTC.

With respect to this clone: This could be a read error, since a much larger clone is one nucleotide away. V is TRBV7-7 and J is TRBJ2-6; D may correspond to TRBD1 or TRBD2 (5 bases each). CDR1 and CDR2 from the germline V gene are SSHAT and FNYEAQ (reference sequence). The CDR3 consists of 13 residues. CDR3 DNA sequence: TGTGCCAGCAGCGCCCAGGGAGCCAACGTCCTGGCTTTC. Translation: CASSAQGANVLAF.

There are many counts of this clone. The chain employs TRBV9 and TRBJ2-1; a possible D gene is TRBD2 (5 bases). The germline V and J ends were trimmed by 1 base and 10 bases, with 9 bases remaining between them. This CDR3 has 12 residues. Germline CDR1 SGDLS, CDR2 YYNGEE. The CDR3 here is CASSVNEGEQFF. CDR3 in DNA: TGTGCCAGCAGCGTAAACGAGGGCGAGCAGTTCTTC.

V gene TRBV4-1 combines with J gene TRBJ2-7, with unresolved D. V was pared by 1 base and J by 3 bases, with 10 bases between. The germline gives CDR1 MGHRA, CDR2 YSYEKL. The CDR3 is made up of 14 amino acids. The CDR3: CASSQADTSYEQYF. The CDR3 DNA follows: TGCGCCAGCAGCCAAGCCGACACCAGCTACGAGCAGTACTTC.